This T cell receptor beta chain was obtained from a study of blood T cells in healthy people across ages. Regarding the study as a whole: There were more naive CD4+ cells and higher diversity in long-lived donors than in aged donors.

A second PCR, run for roughly 7 to 11 cycles, used a sample-barcoded 5' primer plus a J-beta primer mix. TCRdb passed the 5' RACE reads through MiXCR, listing each CDR3 protein once. The repertoire holds 1.6 million or so distinct CDR3 sequences, with roughly 32% as singletons. Donors each provided about 10 milliliters of peripheral blood. No fewer than 6.5 million PBMCs went into each sample. Comment on this clonotype: Its antigen is undetermined.

CDR1 is MNHEY and CDR2 is SMNVEV in the germline V gene (reference sequence). The CDR3 totals 16 residues. The junction had 7 bases not matched to a gene; V was cut back by 6 bases and J by 0 bases. Sample: blood. The V gene is TRBV27, the J gene TRBJ2-3; 9 bases are shared with TRBD2. The TCR sequence derives from a woman aged 25 to 39 in good health. The CDR3 is CASRPTGTSSTDTQYF. CDR3 DNA: TGTGCCAGCAGACCTACCGGGACTAGCAGCACAGATACGCAGTATTTT.